Listed here are 7 T cell receptor beta chains from one sample, sequenced in a study of T cells in Graves' hyperthyroidism and ophthalmopathy. There were TCR beta CDR3 regions amplified from RNA transcripts. An initial round of RT-PCR targeting the TCR CDR3 relied on the HTBI primer set. MiXCR, applied by TCRdb to the multiplex PCR reads, yields one record per CDR3 protein. The data show approximately 210,000 distinct CDR3 sequences, 17% seen once. The source material was blood. The receptors here all came from a man in his fifties with Graves' hyperthyroidism.

This clonotype was recorded many times. The chain is built from TRBV18 and TRBJ2-7; 10 bases fit TRBD1. Germline CDR1 is KGHSH and CDR2 is LQKENI. This CDR3 spans 14 amino acids. V was clipped by 3 bases and J by 1 base; unmatched bases: 0. The CDR3 loop reads CASSPGQGSYEQYF. CDR3 sequence (DNA): TGTGCCAGCTCACCGGGACAGGGGTCCTACGAGCAGTACTTC.

This clonotype was picked up many times. This rearrangement joins TRBV28 to TRBJ2-1, with 15 bases identical to TRBD2. CDR3 size: 20 residues. The germline CDR1 and CDR2 sequences are MDHEN and SYDVKM. V dropped 6 bases and J dropped 4; count of bases not matched to a gene: 16. The CDR3 loop is CASRTQILGLAGGNYNEQFF. The CDR3 DNA sequence: TGTGCCAGCAGAACCCAGATCCTGGGACTAGCGGGAGGAAATTACAATGAGCAGTTCTTC.

Many counts were recorded for this clonotype. The chain is built from TRBV7-2 and TRBJ1-1; 7 bases line up with TRBD1. Germline CDR1 reads SGHTA; CDR2 reads FQGNSA. This CDR3 has 15 residues. The junction had 7 bases not matched to a gene; V was cut back by 5 bases and J by 1 base. Here the CDR3 reads CASSLMTGRNTEAFF. For the CDR3, the DNA is TGTGCCAGCAGCCTAATGACAGGGAGGAACACTGAAGCTTTCTTT.

This clonotype showed up just a few times. This clone may be a read error of a much larger clone one base away. The chain has TRBV28 and TRBJ2-7, with D possibly matching TRBD2 (5 bases). Germline lookup yields CDR1 MDHEN and CDR2 SYDVKM. The CDR3 spans 14 residues. The chain's CDR3 is CACSFEGVVYEQYF. CDR3 nucleotide sequence: TGTGCCTGCAGTTTTGAGGGAGTGGTCTACGAGCAGTACTTC.

The rearrangement links TRBV4-1 to TRBJ2-1; TRBD1 or TRBD2 may be the D gene (5 bases each). The V end was cut by 4 bases, the J end by 7 bases, with 17 bases between. This CDR3 spans 15 amino acids. Germline CDR1 reads MGHRA; CDR2 reads YSYEKL. CDR3 in DNA: TGCGCCAGCAGCCCGGGGCCCATTCGGGGTAATGAGCAGTTCTTC. The encoded protein is CASSPGPIRGNEQFF.

This clonotype was observed many times. V gene TRBV28 combines with J gene TRBJ2-1, with a possible D match to TRBD2 (6 bases). Trimming took off 3 bases at V and 6 bases at J, with 12 bases between the two ends. Germline CDR1 and CDR2: MDHEN and SYDVKM. The CDR3 contains 14 residues. The CDR3 nucleotides are TGTGCCAGCAGTTTGGGGGGTAGGAGCAATGAGCAGTTCTTC. Its translation is CASSLGGRSNEQFF.

In this sample, this clonotype turned up a few times. The rearrangement uses TRBV29-1 and TRBJ1-2; 9 nucleotides match TRBD1. CDR1 is SQVTM and CDR2 is ANQGSEA in the germline V gene. With 4 bases clipped from V and 5 bases from J, the junction kept 8 bases outside the gene matches. CDR3 size: 14 residues. This CDR3 reads CSVVGDRAPYGYTF. In DNA, the CDR3 is TGCAGCGTTGTGGGGGACAGGGCCCCATATGGCTACACCTTC.